The clone carrying this T cell receptor (beta chain) showed up just a few times. Its antigen is unidentified. Germline V lookup: CDR1 SGHAT, CDR2 FQNNGV. The CDR3 is 15 amino acids. Trimming took 2 bases from V and 4 from J, leaving 12 bases between them. Data came from immunoSEQ multiplex PCR; TCRdb stores just in-frame clones and leaves some out. The top ten clones hold less than 3% of a sample with about 99,000 clones, about 86% of them seen once. Sorting of unstimulated PBMCs yielded separate CD3+CD4+ and CD3+CD8+ fractions. These data are taken from a study of T cell clones after liver transplantation. The study's findings and limits: In 5 of 8 subjects, circulating graft-donor-reactive CD4 TCRbeta sequences fell significantly after transplant.

V is TRBV11-2 and J is TRBJ1-5, with D possibly being TRBD1 (5 bases). The TCR sequence derives from a human patient who received a liver transplant. Some T cells may trace back to the graft donor. This sample comprised CD4+ T cells from blood, obtained around 44 months after liver transplant. DNA for the CDR3: TGTGCCAGCAGCTTAATGGGGGACGGGAATCAGCCCCAGCATTTT. Its translation: CASSLMGDGNQPQHF.